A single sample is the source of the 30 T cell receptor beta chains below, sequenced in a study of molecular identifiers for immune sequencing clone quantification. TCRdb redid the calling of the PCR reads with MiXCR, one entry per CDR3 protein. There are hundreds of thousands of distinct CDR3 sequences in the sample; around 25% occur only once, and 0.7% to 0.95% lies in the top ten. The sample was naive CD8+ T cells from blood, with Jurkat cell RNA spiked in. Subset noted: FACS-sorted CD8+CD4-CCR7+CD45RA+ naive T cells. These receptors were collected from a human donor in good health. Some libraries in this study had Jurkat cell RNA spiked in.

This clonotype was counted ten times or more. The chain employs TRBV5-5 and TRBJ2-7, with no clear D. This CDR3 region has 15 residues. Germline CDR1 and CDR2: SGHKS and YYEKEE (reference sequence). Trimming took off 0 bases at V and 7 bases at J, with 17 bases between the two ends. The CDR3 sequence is CASSLVGPQPREQYF. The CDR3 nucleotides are TGTGCCAGCAGCTTGGTGGGCCCACAGCCGAGGGAGCAGTACTTC.

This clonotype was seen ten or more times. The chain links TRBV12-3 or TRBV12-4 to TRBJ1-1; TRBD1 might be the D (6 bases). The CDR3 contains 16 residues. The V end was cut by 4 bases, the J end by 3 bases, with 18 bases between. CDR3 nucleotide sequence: TGTGCCAGCAGTTCCGCCTTGGGGGCGGGGGACACTGAAGCTTTCTTT. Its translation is CASSSALGAGDTEAFF.

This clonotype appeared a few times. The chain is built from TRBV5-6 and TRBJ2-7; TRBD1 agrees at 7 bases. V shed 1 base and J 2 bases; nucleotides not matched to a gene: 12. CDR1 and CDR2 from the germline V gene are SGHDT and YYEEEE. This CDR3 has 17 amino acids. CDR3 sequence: CASSLFPMTGNAYEQYF. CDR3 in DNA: TGTGCCAGCAGCTTGTTCCCAATGACAGGGAATGCCTACGAGCAGTACTTC.

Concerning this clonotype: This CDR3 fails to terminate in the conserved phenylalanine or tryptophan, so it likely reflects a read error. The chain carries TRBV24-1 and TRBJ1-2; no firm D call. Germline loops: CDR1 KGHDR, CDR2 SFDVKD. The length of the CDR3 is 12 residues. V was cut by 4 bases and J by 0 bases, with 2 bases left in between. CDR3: CATSDSNYGYTY. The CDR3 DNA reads TGTGCCACCAGTGACTCTAACTATGGCTACACCTAC.

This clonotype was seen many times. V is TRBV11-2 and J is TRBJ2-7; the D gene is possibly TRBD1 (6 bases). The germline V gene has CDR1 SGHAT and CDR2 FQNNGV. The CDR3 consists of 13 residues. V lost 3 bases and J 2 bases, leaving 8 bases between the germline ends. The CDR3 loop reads CASSFGQPYEQYF. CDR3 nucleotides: TGTGCCAGCAGCTTTGGACAGCCCTACGAGCAGTACTTC.

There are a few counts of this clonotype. The CDR3 protein is CASSPTPGGGTEAFF. The CDR3 coding sequence is TGTGCCAGCAGTCCTACCCCCGGAGGGGGCACTGAAGCTTTCTTT. V is TRBV6-6 and J is TRBJ1-1, with a tentative D call TRBD1 (6 bases). Per the germline V gene, CDR1 is MNHNY and CDR2 is SVGAGI (reference sequence). The CDR3 runs to 15 residues. V was trimmed by 5 bases and J by 4 bases, leaving 17 bases between them.

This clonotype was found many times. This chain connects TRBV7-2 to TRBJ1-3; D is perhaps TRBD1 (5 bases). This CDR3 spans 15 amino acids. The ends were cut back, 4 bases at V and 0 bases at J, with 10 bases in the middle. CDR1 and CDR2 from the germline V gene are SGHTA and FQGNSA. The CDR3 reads CASSSGRSSGNTIYF. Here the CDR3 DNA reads TGTGCCAGCAGCTCGGGACGTAGCTCTGGAAACACCATATATTTT.

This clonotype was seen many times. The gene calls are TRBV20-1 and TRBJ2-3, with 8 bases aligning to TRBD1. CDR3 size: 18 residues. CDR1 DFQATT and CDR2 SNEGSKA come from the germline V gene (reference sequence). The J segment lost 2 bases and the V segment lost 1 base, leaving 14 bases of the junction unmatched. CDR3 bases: TGCAGTGCTAGAGGGCAGCCGGCCGTGACAGGGGCCACAGATACGCAGTATTTT. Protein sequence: CSARGQPAVTGATDTQYF.

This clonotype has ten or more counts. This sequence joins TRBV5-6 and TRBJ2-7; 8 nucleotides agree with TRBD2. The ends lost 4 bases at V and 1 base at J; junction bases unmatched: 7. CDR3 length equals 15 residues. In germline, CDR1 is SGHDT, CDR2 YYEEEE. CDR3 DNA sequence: TGTGCCAGCAGCCTGAGCGGGGGCCTATCCTACGAGCAGTACTTC. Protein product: CASSLSGGLSYEQYF.

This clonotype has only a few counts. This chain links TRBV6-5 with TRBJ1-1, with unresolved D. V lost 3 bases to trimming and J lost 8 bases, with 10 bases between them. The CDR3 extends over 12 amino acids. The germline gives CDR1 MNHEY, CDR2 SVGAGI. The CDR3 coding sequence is TGTGCCAGCAGTTATTCAGTAGGCGAAGCTTTCTTT. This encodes CASSYSVGEAFF.

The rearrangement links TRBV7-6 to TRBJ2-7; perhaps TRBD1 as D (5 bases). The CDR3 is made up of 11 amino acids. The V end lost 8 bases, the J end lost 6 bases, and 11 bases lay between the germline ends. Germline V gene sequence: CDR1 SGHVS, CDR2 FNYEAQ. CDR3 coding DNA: TGTGCCAGCGGCCTAGGGGCCGAGCAGTACTTC. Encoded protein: CASGLGAEQYF.

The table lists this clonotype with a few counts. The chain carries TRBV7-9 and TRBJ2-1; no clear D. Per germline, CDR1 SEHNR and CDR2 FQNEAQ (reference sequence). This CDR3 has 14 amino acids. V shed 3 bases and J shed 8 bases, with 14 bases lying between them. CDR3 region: CASSLYGHWDEQFF. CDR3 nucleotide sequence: TGTGCCAGCAGCTTGTACGGGCATTGGGATGAGCAGTTCTTC.

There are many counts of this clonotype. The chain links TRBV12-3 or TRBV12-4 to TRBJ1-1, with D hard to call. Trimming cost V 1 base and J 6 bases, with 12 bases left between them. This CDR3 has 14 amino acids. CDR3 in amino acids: CASSLGVGRPEAFF. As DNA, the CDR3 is TGTGCCAGCAGTTTAGGGGTAGGACGTCCTGAAGCTTTCTTT.

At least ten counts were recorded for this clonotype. CDR3 in amino acids: CASSTEKTNTEAFF. In DNA form, the CDR3 reads TGCGCCAGCAGCACAGAAAAAACGAACACTGAAGCTTTCTTT. This rearrangement joins TRBV4-1 to TRBJ1-1; D not certain. Trimming cost V 5 bases and J 1 base, with 11 bases left between them. This CDR3 region has 14 residues. Germline CDR1 MGHRA, CDR2 YSYEKL.

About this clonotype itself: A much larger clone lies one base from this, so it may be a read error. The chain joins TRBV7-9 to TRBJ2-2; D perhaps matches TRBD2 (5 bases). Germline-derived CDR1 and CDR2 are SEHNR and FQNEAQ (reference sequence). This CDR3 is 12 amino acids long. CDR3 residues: CASSLTAGELLF. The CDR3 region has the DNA TGTGCCAGCAGCTTAACGGCCGGGGAGCTGCTTTTT.

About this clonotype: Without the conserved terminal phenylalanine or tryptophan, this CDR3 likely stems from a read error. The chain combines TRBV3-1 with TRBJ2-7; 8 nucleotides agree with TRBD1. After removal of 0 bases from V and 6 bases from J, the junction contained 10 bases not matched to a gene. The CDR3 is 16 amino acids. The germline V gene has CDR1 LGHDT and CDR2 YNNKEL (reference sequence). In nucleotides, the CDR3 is TGTGCCAGCAGCCAAGATCTGTCAGGGGGCTTCTGCGAGCAGTACCTC. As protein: CASSQDLSGGFCEQYL.

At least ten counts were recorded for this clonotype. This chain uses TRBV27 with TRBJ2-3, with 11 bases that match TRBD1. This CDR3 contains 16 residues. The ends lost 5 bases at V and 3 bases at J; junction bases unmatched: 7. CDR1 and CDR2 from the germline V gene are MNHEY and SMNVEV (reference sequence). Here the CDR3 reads CASSAGTGGMTDTQYF. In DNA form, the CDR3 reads TGTGCCAGCAGTGCCGGGACAGGGGGGATGACAGATACGCAGTATTTT.

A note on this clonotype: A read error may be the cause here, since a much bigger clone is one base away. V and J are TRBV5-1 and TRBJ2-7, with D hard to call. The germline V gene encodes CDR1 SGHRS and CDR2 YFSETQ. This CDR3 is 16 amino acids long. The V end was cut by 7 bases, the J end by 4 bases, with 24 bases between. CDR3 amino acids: CASGPAIGSSPYEQYF. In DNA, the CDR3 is TGCGCCAGCGGCCCGGCGATAGGTAGCTCCCCGTACGAGCAGTACTTC. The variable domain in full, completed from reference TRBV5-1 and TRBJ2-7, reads KAGVTQTPRYLIKTRGQQVTLSCSPISGHRSVSWYQQTPGQGLQFLFEYFSETQRNKGNFPGRFSGRQFSNSRSEMNVSTLELGDSALYLCASGPAIGSSPYEQYFGPGTRLTVT.

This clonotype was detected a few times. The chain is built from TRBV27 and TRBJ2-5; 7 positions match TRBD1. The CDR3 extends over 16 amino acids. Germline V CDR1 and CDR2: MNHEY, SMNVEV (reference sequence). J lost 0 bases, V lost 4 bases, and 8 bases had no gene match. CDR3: CASSSEGQPYQETQYF. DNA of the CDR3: TGTGCCAGCAGTTCTGAGGGACAGCCGTACCAAGAGACCCAGTACTTC.

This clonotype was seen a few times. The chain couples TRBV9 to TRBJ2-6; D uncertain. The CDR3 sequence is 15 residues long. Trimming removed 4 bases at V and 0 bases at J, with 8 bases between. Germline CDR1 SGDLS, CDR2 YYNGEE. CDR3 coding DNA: TGTGCCAGCAGCACCCCGAACTCTGGGGCCAACGTCCTGACTTTC. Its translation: CASSTPNSGANVLTF.

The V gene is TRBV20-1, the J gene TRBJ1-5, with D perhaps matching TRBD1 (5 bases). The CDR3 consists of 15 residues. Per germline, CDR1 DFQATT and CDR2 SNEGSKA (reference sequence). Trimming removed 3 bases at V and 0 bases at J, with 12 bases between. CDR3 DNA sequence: TGCAGTGCTAGGGGGGACGGTAATAGCAATCAGCCCCAGCATTTT. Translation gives CSARGDGNSNQPQHF.

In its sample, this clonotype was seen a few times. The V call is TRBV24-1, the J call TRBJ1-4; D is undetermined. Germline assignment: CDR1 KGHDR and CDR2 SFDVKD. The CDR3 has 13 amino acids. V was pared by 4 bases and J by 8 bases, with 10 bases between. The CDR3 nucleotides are TGTGCCACCAGTGACAGAGTTGGGGAAAAACTGTTTTTT. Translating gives CATSDRVGEKLFF.

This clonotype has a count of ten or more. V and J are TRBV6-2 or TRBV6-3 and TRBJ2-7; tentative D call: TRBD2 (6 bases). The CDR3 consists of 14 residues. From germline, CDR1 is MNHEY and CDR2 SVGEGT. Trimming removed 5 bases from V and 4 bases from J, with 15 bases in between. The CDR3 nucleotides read TGTGCCAGCAGTACCCAGGTCGGGGGTTACGAGCAGTACTTC. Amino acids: CASSTQVGGYEQYF.

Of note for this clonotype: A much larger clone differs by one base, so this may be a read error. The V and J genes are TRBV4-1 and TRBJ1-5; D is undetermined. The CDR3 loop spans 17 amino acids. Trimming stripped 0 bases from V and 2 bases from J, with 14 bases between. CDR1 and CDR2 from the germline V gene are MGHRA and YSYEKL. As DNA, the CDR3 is TGCGCCAGCAGCCAAGATGAGCCGGGGATTGGCAATCAGCCCCAGCATTTT. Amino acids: CASSQDEPGIGNQPQHF.

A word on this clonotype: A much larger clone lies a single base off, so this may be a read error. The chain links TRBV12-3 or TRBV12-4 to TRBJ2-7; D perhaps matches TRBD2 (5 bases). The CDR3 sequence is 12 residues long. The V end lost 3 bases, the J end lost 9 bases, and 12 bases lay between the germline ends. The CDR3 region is CASSFGRVGQYF. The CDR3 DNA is TGTGCCAGCAGTTTCGGGCGGGTTGGGCAGTACTTC.

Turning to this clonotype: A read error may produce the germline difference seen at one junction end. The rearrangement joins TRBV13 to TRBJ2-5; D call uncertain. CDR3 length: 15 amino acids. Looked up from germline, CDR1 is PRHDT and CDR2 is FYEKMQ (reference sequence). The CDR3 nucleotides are TGTGCCAGCAGCTTAGCTGCCTCCGTATTAGAGTCCCAGTACTTC. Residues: CASSLAASVLESQYF.

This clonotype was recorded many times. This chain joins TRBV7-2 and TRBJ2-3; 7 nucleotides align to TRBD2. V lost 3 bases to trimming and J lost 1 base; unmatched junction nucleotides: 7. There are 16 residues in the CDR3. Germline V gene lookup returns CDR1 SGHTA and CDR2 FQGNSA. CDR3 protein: CASSFLAVLGTDTQYF. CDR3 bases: TGTGCCAGCAGCTTCCTAGCGGTACTCGGCACAGATACGCAGTATTTT.

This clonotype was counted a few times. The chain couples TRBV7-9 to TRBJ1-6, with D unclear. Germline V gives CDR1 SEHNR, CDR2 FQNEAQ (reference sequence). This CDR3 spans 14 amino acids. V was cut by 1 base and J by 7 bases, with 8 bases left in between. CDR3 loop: CASSLGRLNSPLHF. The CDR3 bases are TGTGCCAGCAGCTTAGGACGACTAAATTCACCCCTCCACTTT.

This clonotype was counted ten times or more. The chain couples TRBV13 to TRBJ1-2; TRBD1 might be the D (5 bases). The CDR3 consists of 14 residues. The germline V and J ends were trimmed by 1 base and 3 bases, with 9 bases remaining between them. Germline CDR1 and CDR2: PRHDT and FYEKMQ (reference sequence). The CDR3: CASSLVAGHYGYTF. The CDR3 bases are TGTGCCAGCAGCTTAGTAGCGGGACACTATGGCTACACCTTC.

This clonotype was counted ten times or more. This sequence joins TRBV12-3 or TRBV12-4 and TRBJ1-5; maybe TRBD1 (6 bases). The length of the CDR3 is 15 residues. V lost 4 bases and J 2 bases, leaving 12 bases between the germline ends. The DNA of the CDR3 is TGTGCCAGCAGTTGGACAGCGGGCGGCAATCAGCCCCAGCATTTT. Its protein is CASSWTAGGNQPQHF.